The present entry profiles one T cell receptor (beta chain) with its context. Its specificity is unknown. The entry originates in a study of T cell repertoires in cytomegalovirus infection. TCRdb passed the reads through MiXCR, listing each CDR3 protein once. The table has approximately 990,000 distinct CDR3 sequences, 25% to 40% seen once; the top ten hold under 15%. Germline V CDR1 and CDR2: MGHRA, YSYEKL. This CDR3 comprises 14 residues. V was shortened by 0 bases and J by 0 bases, with 5 bases between the two germline ends. The origin of this receptor is a human donor in good health (CMV status not recorded). Some clones in this sample may be carry-over from other donors' samples. This sample comprised cultured CD8+ T cells from PBMCs, obtained from culture after CMV antigen stimulation. This chain connects TRBV4-1 to TRBJ1-2, with unresolved D. The CDR3 DNA is TGCGCCAGCAGCCAAGAAGTGGCTAACTATGGCTACACCTTC. The encoded protein is CASSQEVANYGYTF.